This TCR beta chain was obtained from a study of CD8+ T cells in alopecia areata (dated by TCRdb to 2017 to 2018). As for the study more broadly: The treated patients, all with moderate-to-severe alopecia areata, were enrolled in an open-label pilot trial of oral tofacitinib given at 5 to 10 mg twice daily. Tofacitinib was given for 6 to 18 months, followed by 6 months of follow-up off drug to assess delayed response and recurrence. The SALT score, which quantifies the percentage of affected scalp surface area, was used to measure disease severity in treated patients. In both human patients and the C3H/HeJ mouse model, the study applied high-throughput TCRbeta sequencing to look at T cell clonal expansion in alopecia areata. In humans, TCRbeta sequencing was performed on scalp tissue and on sorted CD4+ and CD8+ peripheral blood T cells from healthy controls and from patients with patchy or totalis/universalis alopecia areata. Tofacitinib-treated patients had biopsies at baseline and at 4 and 24 weeks of treatment, with a later scalp biopsy in several patients. Scalp clonality was compared among normal scalp (n=4), patchy alopecia areata scalp (n=8), and alopecia totalis/universalis scalp (n=8). RNA came from the PAXgene miRNA kit for fixed scalp, the miRNeasy kit for PBMCs, and the RNeasy kit for mouse skin. TCRbeta CDR3 regions were amplified by immunoSEQ multiplex PCR using 35 Vbeta forward and 13 Jbeta reverse primers.

The protocol used for the library was the immunoSEQ multiplex PCR assay. RNA was extracted from all samples and reverse transcribed into cDNA, which served as template for TCR sequencing. First-strand cDNA was synthesized with SuperScript III using a 2:1 mix of oligo-dT and random hexamers. A synthetic immune receptor repertoire was used to assess amplification bias, and residual bias was removed computationally. The paper's data handling went like this. After raw reads were preprocessed to remove errors, the CDR3 was defined following IMGT conventions as running from the conserved cysteine to phenylalanine. Clonality was computed by normalizing Shannon entropy by log2 of the number of productive unique TCRs and subtracting the result from 1. CD4 or CD8 identity of scalp clones was inferred by cross-referencing scalp TCRbeta sequences with sorted blood CD4 and CD8 repertoires. This is the immuneACCESS table as TCRdb keeps it, with only in-frame sequences that have V and J called. A part of the clones is gone; compared with another copy, unresolved V genes explain less than half, and the rest is unexplained. For V, J and clone size, that table is used; D and trimming come from the DNA. This sample has around 190,000 clones in its table, and roughly three fifths of those were observed once. Roughly 0.67% of the sample is held by the ten biggest clonotypes.

The germline V gene yields MNHEY for CDR1 and SVGAGI for CDR2. Trimming takes 7 bases from V and 5 bases from J, and the germline ends sit 7 bases apart. Counted from cysteine to phenylalanine, this CDR3 has 11 amino acids. Only the CDR3 DNA is retained, 33 bases long and in frame from the first base. This specimen's time point label, interpreted: around 28 days on oral tofacitinib. The sample's treatment or condition label is to be understood as: oral pan-JAK inhibitor, 5-10 mg twice daily. Peripheral blood and lesional scalp punch biopsies were obtained from patients with alopecia areata. After PBMCs were isolated by density centrifugation and stained for CD3, CD4 and CD8, a FACSAria was used to sort CD4+ and CD8+ T cells. Comment on this clone: The antigen this receptor binds is unknown. The sample holds no much larger clone one base away, and base qualities are not on file.

The investigation overall reported the following: Shared TCR sequences between patients were less evident than in mice, which may be partly attributable to HLA diversity in the patient population. Scalp TCR repertoire analysis is complicated because resident alphabeta T cells in normal human skin are also sequenced, whereas mouse skin is dominated by gammadelta T cells. Higher clonality and more expanded CD8+ clones were observed in lesional scalp than in normal scalp, particularly in alopecia totalis/universalis, a finding suggestive of antigenic drive. With tofacitinib, both scalp clonality and the number of expanded CD8+ clones among the top 100 scalp clones went down significantly. During tofacitinib treatment, many expanded lesional clones stuck around in both scalp and blood, and this persistence may partly explain why relapse happens after treatment is stopped. The treated cohort was small, with a single nonresponder, so links between baseline CD8+ expansion and response need larger studies.

This chain joins TRBV6-5 to TRBJ2-3; there is no confident call for the D gene. This receptor was taken from a human donor with alopecia areata. This specimen consisted of CD4+ T cells sorted from blood, obtained at week 4, from a patient treated with tofacitinib. The DNA is as follows: TGTGCCAGCACCAAACAAGATACGCAGTATTTT. This is translated as CASTKQDTQYF.